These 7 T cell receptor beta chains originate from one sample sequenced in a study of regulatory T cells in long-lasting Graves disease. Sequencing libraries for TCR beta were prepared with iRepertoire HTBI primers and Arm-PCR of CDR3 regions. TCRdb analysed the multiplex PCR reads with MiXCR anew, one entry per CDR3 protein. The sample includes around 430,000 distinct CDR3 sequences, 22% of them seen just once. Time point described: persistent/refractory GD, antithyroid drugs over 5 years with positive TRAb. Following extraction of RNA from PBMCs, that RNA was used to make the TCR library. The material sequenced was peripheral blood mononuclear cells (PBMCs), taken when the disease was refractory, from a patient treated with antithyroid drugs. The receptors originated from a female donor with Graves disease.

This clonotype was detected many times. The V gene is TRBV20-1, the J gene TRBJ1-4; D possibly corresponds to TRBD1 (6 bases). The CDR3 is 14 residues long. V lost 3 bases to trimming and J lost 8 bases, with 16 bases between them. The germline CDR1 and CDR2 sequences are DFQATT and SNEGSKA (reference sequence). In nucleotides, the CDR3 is TGCAGTGCTAGGCCCGAACAGGGCGGGGAAAAACTGTTTTTT. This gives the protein CSARPEQGGEKLFF.

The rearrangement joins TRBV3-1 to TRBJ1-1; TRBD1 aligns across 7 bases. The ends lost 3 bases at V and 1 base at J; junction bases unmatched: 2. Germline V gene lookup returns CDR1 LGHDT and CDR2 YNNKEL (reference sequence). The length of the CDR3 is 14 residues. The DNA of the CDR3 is TGTGCCAGCAGCCACGGGACAGCGAACACTGAAGCTTTCTTT. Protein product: CASSHGTANTEAFF.

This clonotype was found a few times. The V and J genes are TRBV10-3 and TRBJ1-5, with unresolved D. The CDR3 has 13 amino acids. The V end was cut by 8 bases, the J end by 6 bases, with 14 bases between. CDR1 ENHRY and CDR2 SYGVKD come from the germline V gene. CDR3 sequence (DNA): TGTGCCATCGCTAAGGATGGGCTTCAGCCCCAGCATTTT. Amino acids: CAIAKDGLQPQHF.

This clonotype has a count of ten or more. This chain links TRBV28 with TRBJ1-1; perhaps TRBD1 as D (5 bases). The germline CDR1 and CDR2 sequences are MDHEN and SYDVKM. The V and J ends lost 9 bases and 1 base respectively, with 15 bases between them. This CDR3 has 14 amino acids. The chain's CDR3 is CASFQGGWNTEAFF. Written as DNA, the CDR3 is TGTGCCAGTTTTCAGGGAGGGTGGAACACTGAAGCTTTCTTT.

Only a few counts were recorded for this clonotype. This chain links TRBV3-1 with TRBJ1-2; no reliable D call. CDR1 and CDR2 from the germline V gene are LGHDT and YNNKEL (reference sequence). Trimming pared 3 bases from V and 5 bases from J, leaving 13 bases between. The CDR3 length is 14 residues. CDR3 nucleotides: TGTGCCAGCAGCCAGGAATTACAGTCATATGGCTACACCTTC. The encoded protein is CASSQELQSYGYTF.

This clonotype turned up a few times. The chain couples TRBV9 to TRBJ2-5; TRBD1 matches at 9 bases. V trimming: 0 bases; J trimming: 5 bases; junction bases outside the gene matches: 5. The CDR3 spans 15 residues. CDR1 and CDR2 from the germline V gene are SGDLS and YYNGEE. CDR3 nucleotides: TGTGCCAGCAGCGTAGGAACAGGGGGCTGGGAGACCCAGTACTTC. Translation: CASSVGTGGWETQYF.

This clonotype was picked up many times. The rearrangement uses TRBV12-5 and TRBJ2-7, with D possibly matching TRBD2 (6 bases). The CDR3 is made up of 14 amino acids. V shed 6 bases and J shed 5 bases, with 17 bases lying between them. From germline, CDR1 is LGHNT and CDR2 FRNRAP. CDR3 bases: TGTGCTAGTGGCCCGTACGGGAGCGTGAACGAGCAGTACTTC. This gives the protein CASGPYGSVNEQYF.